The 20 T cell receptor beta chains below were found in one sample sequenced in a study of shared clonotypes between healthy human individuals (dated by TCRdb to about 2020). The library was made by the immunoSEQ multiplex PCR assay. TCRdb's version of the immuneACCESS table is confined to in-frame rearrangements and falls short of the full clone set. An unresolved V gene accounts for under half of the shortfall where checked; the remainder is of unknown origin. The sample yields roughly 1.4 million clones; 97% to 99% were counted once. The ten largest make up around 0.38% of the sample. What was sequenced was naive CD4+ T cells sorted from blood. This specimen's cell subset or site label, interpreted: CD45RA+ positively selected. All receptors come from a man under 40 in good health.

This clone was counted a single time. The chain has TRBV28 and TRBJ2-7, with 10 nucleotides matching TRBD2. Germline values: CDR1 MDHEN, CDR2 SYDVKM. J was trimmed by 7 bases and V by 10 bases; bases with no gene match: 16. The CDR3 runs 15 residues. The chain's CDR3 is CATGRSGRPALEQYF. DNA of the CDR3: TGTGCCACGGGGCGTAGCGGGAGGCCAGCCTTAGAGCAGTACTTC.

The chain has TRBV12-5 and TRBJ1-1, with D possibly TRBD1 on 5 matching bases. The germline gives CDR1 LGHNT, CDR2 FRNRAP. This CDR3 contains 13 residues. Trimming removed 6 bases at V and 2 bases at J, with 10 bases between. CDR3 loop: CASGPDTNTEAFF. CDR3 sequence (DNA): TGTGCTAGTGGACCGGACACTAACACTGAAGCTTTCTTT.

DNA for the CDR3: TGTGCCAGCAGCTTTTACGGGGGCGATGCCGGGGAGCTGTTTTTT. It yields the protein CASSFYGGDAGELFF. The rearrangement uses TRBV11-2 and TRBJ2-2; D may match TRBD1 or TRBD2 (6 bases each). CDR3 length: 15 amino acids. V lost 3 bases to trimming and J lost 6 bases, with 14 bases between them. Germline-derived CDR1 and CDR2 are SGHAT and FQNNGV.

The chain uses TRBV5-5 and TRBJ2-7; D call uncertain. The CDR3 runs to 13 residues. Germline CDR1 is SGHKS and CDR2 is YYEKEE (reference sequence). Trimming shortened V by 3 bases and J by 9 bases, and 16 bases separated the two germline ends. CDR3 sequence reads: CASSSAFILGQYF. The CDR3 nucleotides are TGTGCCAGCAGCTCCGCTTTTATTCTCGGGCAGTACTTC.

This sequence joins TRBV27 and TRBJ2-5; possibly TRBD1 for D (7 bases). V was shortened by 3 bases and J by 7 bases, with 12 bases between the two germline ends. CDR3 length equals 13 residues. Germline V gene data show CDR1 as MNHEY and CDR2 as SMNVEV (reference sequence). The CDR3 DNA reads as TGTGCCAGCAGTTTCGACAGGGAGGCGACCCAGTACTTC. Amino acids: CASSFDREATQYF.

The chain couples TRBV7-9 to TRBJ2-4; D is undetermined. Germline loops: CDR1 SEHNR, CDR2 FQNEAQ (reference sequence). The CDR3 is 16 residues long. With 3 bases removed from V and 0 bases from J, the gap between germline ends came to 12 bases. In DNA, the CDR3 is TGTGCCAGCAGCTTTGCCGGGTCCTTAGCCAAAAACATTCAGTACTTC. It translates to CASSFAGSLAKNIQYF.

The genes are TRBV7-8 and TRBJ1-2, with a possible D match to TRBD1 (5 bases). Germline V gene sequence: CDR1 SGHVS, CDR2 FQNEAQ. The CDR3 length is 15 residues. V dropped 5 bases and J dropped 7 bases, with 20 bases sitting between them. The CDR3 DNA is TGTGCCAGCAGCCCTTGGGGAGGGACCCATGGTGGCTACACCTTC. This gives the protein CASSPWGGTHGGYTF.

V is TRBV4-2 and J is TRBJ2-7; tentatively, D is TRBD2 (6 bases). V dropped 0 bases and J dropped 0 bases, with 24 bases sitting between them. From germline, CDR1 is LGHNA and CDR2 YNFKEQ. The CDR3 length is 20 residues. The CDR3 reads CASSQDSAFGAGLLSYEQYF. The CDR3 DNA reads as TGTGCCAGCAGCCAAGATTCGGCGTTTGGGGCGGGATTACTCTCCTACGAGCAGTACTTC.

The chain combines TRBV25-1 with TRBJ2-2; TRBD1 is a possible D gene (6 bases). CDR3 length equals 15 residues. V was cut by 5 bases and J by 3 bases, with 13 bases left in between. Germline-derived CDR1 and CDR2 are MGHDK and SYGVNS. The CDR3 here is CASSPDRLYTGELFF. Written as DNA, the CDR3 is TGTGCCAGCAGTCCCGACAGGCTGTACACCGGGGAGCTGTTTTTT.

CDR3 in amino acids: CASSPLTSGTDTQYF. CDR3 DNA: TGTGCCAGCTCACCACTGACTAGCGGCACAGATACGCAGTATTTT. This chain connects TRBV18 to TRBJ2-3, with 8 bases aligning to TRBD2. The CDR3 is made up of 15 amino acids. The V gene's germline CDR1 is KGHSH and CDR2 LQKENI. Germline trimming cut 1 base from V and 1 base from J; bases unmatched to any gene: 1.

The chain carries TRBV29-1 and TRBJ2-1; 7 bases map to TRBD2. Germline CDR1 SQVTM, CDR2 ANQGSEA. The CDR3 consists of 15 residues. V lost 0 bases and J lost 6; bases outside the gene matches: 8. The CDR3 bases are TGCAGCGTTGAAGATCGTGCGGGGGAGGGCAATGAGCAGTTCTTC. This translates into CSVEDRAGEGNEQFF.

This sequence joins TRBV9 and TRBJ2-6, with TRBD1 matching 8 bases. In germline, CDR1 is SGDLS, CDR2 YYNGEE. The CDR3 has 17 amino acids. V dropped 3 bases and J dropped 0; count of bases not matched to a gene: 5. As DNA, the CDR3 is TGTGCCAGCAGCGCCCAGGGGGCGGTCTCTGGGGCCAACGTCCTGACTTTC. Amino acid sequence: CASSAQGAVSGANVLTF. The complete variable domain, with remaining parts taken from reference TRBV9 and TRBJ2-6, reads DSGVTQTPKHLITATGQRVTLRCSPRSGDLSVYWYQQSLDQGLQFLIQYYNGEERAKGNILERFSAQQFPDLHSELNLSSLELGDSALYFCASSAQGAVSGANVLTFGAGSRLTVL.

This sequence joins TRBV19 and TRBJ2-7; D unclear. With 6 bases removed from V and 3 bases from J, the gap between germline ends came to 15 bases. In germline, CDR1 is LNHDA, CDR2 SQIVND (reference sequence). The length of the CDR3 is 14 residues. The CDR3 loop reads CASSVTVSSYEQYF. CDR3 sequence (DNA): TGTGCCAGTAGCGTGACGGTCTCGAGCTACGAGCAGTACTTC.

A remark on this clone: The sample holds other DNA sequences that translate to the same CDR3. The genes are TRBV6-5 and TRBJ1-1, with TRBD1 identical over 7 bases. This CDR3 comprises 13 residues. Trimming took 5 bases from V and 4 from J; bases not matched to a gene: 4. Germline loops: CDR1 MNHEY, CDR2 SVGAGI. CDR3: CASSRQGPTEAFF. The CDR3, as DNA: TGTGCCAGCAGTAGACAGGGACCCACTGAAGCTTTCTTT.

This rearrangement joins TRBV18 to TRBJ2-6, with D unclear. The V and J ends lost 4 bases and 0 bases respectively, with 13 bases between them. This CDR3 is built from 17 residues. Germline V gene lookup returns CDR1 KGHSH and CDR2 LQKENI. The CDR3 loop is CASSLTVPVSGANVLTF. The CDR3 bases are TGTGCCAGCTCACTGACTGTACCGGTCTCTGGGGCCAACGTCCTGACTTTC. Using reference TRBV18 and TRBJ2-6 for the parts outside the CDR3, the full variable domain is NAGVMQNPRHLVRRRGQEARLRCSPMKGHSHVYWYRQLPEEGLKFMVYLQKENIIDESGMPKERFSAEFPKEGPSILRIQQVVRGDSAAYFCASSLTVPVSGANVLTFGAGSRLTVL.

The CDR3 nucleotides read TGTGCCAGCAGCCCGGGGGACAGGCAGTGGTACGAGCAGTACTTC. Amino acids: CASSPGDRQWYEQYF. The chain recombines TRBV5-6 with TRBJ2-7, with TRBD1 identical over 8 bases. Germline V gives CDR1 SGHDT, CDR2 YYEEEE. With 4 bases clipped from V and 4 bases from J, the junction kept 10 bases outside the gene matches. This CDR3 contains 15 residues.

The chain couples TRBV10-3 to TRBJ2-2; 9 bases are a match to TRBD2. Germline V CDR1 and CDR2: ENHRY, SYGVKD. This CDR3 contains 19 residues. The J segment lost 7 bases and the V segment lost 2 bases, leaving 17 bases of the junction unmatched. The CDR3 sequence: CAISEDSPNGLAGRGELFF. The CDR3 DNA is TGTGCCATCAGTGAGGACTCCCCCAACGGCCTAGCGGGACGCGGGGAGCTGTTTTTT.

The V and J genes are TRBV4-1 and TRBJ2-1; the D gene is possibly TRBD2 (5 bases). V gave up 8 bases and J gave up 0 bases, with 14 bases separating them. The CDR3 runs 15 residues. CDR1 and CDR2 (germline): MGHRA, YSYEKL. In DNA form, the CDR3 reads TGCGCCAGCCGCGACGGGGATCTCTCCTACAATGAGCAGTTCTTC. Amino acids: CASRDGDLSYNEQFF.

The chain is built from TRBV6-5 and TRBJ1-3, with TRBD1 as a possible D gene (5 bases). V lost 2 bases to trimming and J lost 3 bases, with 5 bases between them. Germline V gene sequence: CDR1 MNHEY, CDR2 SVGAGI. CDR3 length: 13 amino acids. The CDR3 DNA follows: TGTGCCAGCAGTTACGACAGTGGAAACACCATATATTTT. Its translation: CASSYDSGNTIYF.

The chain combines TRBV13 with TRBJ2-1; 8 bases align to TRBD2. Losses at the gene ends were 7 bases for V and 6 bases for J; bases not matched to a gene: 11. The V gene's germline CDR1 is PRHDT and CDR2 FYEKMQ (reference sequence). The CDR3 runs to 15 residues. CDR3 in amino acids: CASKNGRVESNEQFF. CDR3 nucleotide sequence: TGTGCCAGCAAAAACGGGAGGGTGGAAAGCAATGAGCAGTTCTTC.